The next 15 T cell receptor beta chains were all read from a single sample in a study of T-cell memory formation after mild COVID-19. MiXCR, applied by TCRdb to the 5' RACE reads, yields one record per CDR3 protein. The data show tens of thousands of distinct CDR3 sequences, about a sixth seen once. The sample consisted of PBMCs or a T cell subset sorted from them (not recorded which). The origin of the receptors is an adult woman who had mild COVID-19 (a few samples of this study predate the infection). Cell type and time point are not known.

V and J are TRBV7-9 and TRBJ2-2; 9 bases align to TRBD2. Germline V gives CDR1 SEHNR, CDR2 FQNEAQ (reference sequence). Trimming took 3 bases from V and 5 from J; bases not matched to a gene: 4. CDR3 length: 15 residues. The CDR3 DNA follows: TGTGCCAGCAGCTTGAGCGGGGGGCTTACCGGGGAGCTGTTTTTT. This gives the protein CASSLSGGLTGELFF.

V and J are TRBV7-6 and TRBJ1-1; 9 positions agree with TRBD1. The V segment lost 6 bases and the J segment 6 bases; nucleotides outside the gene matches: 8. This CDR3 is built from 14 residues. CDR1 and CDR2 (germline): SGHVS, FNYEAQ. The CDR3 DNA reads TGTGCCAGCAGTGCGACAGGGGGTTTCGCTGAAGCTTTCTTT. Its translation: CASSATGGFAEAFF.

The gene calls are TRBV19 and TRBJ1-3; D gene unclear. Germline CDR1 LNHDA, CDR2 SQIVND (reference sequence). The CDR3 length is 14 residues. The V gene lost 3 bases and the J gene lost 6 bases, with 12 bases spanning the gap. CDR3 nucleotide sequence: TGTGCCAGTAGTATGGGGATGCACGTAAACACCATATATTTT. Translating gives CASSMGMHVNTIYF.

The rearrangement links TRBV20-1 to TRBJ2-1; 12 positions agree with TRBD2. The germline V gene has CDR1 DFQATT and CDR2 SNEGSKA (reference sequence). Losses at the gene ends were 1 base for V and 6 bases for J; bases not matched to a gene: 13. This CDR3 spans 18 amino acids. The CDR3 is CSARVALAGGHGGNEQFF. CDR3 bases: TGCAGTGCTAGAGTTGCACTAGCGGGAGGCCACGGGGGCAATGAGCAGTTCTTC.

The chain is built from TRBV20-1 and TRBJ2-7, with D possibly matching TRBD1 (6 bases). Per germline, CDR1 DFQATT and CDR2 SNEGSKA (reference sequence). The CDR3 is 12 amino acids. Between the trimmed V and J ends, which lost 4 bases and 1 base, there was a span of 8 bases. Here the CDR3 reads CSATDRSYEQYF. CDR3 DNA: TGCAGTGCTACCGACAGGTCCTACGAGCAGTACTTC.

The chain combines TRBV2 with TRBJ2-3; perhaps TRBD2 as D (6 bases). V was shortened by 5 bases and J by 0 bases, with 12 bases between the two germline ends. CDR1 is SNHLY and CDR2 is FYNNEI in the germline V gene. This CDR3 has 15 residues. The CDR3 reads CASSSGTASTDTQYF. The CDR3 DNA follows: TGTGCCAGCAGTTCTGGGACTGCTAGCACAGATACGCAGTATTTT.

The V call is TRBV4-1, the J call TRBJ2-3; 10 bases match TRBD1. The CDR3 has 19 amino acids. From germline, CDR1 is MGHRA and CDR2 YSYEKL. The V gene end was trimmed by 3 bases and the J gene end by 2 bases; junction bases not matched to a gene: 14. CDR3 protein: CASSQPRGVDRGTTDTQYF. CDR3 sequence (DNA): TGCGCCAGCAGCCAGCCAAGAGGGGTGGACAGGGGGACCACAGATACGCAGTATTTT.

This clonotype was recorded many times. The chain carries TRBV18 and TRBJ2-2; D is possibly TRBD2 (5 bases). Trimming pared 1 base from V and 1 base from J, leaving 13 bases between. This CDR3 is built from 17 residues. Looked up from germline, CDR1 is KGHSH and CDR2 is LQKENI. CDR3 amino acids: CASSPLGETLNTGELFF. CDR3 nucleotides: TGTGCCAGCTCACCACTCGGGGAGACGTTGAACACCGGGGAGCTGTTTTTT. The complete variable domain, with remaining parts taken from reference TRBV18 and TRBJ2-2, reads NAGVMQNPRHLVRRRGQEARLRCSPMKGHSHVYWYRQLPEEGLKFMVYLQKENIIDESGMPKERFSAEFPKEGPSILRIQQVVRGDSAAYFCASSPLGETLNTGELFFGEGSRLTVL.

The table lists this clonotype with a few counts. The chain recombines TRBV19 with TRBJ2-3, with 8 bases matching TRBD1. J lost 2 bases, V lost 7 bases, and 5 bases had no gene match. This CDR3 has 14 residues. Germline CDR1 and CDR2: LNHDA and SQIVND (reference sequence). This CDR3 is CASTRDRSTDTQYF. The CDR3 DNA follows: TGTGCCAGTACCCGGGACAGGTCCACAGATACGCAGTATTTT.

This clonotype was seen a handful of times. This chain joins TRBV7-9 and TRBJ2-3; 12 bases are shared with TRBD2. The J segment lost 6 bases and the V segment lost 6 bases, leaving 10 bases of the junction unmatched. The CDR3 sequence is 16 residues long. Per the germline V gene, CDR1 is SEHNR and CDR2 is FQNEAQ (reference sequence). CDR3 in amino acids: CASRSRLAGVSDTQYF. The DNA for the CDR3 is TGTGCCAGCAGGAGTCGACTAGCGGGAGTATCGGATACGCAGTATTTT.

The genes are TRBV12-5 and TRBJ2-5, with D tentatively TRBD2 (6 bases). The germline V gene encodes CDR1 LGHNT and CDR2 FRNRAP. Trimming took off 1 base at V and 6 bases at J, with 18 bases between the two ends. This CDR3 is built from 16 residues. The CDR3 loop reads CASGLGPGVAAQTQYF. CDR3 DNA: TGTGCTAGTGGTTTGGGCCCCGGGGTAGCGGCCCAGACCCAGTACTTC. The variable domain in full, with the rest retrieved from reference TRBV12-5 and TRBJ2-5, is DARVTQTPRHKVTEMGQEVTMRCQPILGHNTVFWYRQTMMQGLELLAYFRNRAPLDDSGMPKDRFSAEMPDATLATLKIQPSEPRDSAVYFCASGLGPGVAAQTQYFGPGTRLLVL.

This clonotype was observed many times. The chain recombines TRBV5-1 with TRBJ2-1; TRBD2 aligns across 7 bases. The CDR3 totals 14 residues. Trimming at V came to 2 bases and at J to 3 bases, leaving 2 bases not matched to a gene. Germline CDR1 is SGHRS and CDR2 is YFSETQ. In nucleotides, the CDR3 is TGCGCCAGCAGCTTCAGCGGGAACTACAATGAGCAGTTCTTC. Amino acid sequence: CASSFSGNYNEQFF.

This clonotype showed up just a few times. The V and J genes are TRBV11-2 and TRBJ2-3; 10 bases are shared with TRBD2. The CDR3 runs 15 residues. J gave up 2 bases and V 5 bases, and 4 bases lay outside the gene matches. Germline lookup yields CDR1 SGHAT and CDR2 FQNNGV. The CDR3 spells CASSGGLADTDTQYF. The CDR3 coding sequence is TGTGCCAGCAGCGGCGGACTAGCGGACACAGATACGCAGTATTTT.

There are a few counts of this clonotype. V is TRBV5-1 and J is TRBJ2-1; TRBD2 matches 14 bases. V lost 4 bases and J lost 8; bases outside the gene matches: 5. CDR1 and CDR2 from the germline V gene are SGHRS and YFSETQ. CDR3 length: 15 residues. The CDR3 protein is CASSPGTSGSHEQFF. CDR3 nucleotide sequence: TGCGCCAGCAGCCCCGGGACTAGCGGGAGCCATGAGCAGTTCTTC. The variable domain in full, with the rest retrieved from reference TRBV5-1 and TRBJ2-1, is KAGVTQTPRYLIKTRGQQVTLSCSPISGHRSVSWYQQTPGQGLQFLFEYFSETQRNKGNFPGRFSGRQFSNSRSEMNVSTLELGDSALYLCASSPGTSGSHEQFFGPGTRLTVL.

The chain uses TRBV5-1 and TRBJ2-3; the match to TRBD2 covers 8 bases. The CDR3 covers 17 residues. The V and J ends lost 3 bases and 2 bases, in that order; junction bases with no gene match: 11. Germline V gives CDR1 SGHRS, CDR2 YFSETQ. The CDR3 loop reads CASSWDPGLGVTDTQYF. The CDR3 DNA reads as TGCGCCAGCAGCTGGGATCCGGGACTAGGCGTCACAGATACGCAGTATTTT. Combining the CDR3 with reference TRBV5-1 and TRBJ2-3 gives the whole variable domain KAGVTQTPRYLIKTRGQQVTLSCSPISGHRSVSWYQQTPGQGLQFLFEYFSETQRNKGNFPGRFSGRQFSNSRSEMNVSTLELGDSALYLCASSWDPGLGVTDTQYFGPGTRLTVL.